This TCR beta chain was obtained from a study of blood T cell repertoires in COVID-19. Generated by immunoSEQ multiplex PCR, the TCRdb table keeps only in-frame clones and is missing some. The table records 17,000 or so clones, around four fifths of them present only once. Germline V gene data show CDR1 as LGHDT and CDR2 as YNNKEL (reference sequence). The CDR3 consists of 14 residues. With 1 base removed from V and 6 bases from J, the gap between germline ends came to 10 bases. Specimen: peripheral blood. The J gene is TRBJ2-1, the V gene TRBV3-1 (or the pseudogene TRBV3-2), with D uncertain. The TCR comes from a man between 60 and 70 years old with active or convalescent COVID-19. CDR3 sequence (DNA): TGTGCCAGCAGCCAAGGGGCGTACCTCAATGAGCAGTTCTTC. Translating it yields CASSQGAYLNEQFF.